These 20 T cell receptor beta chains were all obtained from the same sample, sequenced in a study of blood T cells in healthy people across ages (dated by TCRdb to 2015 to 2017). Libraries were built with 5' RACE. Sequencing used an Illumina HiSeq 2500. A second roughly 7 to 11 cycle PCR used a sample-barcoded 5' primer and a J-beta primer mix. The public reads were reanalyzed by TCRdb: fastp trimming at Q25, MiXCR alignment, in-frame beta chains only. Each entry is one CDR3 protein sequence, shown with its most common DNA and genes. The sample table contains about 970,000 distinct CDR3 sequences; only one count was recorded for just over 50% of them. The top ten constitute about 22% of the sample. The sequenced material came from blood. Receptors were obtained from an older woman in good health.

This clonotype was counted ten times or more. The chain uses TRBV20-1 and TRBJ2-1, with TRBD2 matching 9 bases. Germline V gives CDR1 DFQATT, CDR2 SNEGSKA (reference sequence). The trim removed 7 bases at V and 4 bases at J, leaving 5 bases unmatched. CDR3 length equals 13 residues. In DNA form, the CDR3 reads TGCAGTGTACAGCGGGAGGAGTACAATGAGCAGTTCTTC. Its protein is CSVQREEYNEQFF.

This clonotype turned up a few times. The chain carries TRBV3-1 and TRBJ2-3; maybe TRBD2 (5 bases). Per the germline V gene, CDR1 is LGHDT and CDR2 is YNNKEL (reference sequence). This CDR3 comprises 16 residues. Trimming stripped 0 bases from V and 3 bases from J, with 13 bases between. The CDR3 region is CASSQDPGRRTDTQYF. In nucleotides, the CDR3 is TGTGCCAGCAGCCAAGACCCTGGGAGACGGACAGATACGCAGTATTTT.

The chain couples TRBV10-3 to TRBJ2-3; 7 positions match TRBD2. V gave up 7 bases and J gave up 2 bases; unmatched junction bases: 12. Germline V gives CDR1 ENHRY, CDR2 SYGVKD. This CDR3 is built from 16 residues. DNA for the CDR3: TGTGCCATCAACCAGGCTAGCGGAGCCTTCACAGATACGCAGTATTTT. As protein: CAINQASGAFTDTQYF.

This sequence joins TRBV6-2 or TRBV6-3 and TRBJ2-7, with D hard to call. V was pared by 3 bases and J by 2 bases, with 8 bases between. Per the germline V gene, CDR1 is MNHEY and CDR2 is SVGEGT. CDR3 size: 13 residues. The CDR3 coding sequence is TGTGCCAGCAGTTATTTTCCTACCTACGAGCAGTACTTC. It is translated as CASSYFPTYEQYF.

CDR3 in amino acids: CASSQDAPGVSGTDTQYF. For the CDR3, the DNA is TGTGCCAGCAGCCAGGACGCCCCGGGGGTCAGTGGCACAGATACGCAGTATTTT. The chain has TRBV3-1 and TRBJ2-3; D is perhaps TRBD2 (6 bases). V lost 3 bases to trimming and J lost 1 base, with 20 bases between them. CDR3 length: 18 amino acids. Germline CDR1 and CDR2: LGHDT and YNNKEL (reference sequence).

CDR3 in DNA: TGTGCCAGCAGTTCGTGGACGGCGGCTAATGAAAAACTGTTTTTT. Translating it yields CASSSWTAANEKLFF. This sequence joins TRBV28 and TRBJ1-4, with D hard to call. The germline gives CDR1 MDHEN, CDR2 SYDVKM. The CDR3 spans 15 residues. V was pared by 4 bases and J by 3 bases, with 12 bases between.

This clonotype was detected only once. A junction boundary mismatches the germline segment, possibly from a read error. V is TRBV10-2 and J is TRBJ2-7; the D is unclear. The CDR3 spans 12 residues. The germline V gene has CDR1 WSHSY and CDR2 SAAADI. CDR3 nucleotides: TGCGCCAGCGGTGAGTTTAGCTACGAGCAGTACTTC. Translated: CASGEFSYEQYF.

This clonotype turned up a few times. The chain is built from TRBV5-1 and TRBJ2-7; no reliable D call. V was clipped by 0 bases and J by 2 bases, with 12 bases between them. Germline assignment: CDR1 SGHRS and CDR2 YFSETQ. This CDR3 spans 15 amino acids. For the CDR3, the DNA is TGCGCCAGCAGCTTGGCCGGAGTCGAGACCTACGAGCAGTACTTC. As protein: CASSLAGVETYEQYF. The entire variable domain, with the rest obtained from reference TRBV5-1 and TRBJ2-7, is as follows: KAGVTQTPRYLIKTRGQQVTLSCSPISGHRSVSWYQQTPGQGLQFLFEYFSETQRNKGNFPGRFSGRQFSNSRSEMNVSTLELGDSALYLCASSLAGVETYEQYFGPGTRLTVT.

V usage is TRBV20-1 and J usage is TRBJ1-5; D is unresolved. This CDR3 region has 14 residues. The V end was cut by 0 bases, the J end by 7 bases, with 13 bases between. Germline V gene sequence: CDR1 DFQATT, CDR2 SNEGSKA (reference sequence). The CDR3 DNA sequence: TGCAGTGCTAGAGATCTGAAGGGAAACCAGCCCCAGCATTTT. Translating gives CSARDLKGNQPQHF.

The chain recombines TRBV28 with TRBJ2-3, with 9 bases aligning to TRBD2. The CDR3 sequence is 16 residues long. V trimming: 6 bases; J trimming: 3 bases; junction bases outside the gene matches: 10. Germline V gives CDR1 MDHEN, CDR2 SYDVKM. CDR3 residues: CASSLGAGGGTDTQYF. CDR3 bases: TGTGCCAGCAGCCTGGGGGCGGGAGGGGGTACAGATACGCAGTATTTT.

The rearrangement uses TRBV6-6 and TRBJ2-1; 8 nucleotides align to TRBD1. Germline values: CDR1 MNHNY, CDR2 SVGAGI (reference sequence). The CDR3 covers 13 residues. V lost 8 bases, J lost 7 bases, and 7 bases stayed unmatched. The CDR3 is CASHTGGRNEQFF. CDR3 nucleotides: TGTGCCAGCCATACAGGGGGGAGGAATGAGCAGTTCTTC.

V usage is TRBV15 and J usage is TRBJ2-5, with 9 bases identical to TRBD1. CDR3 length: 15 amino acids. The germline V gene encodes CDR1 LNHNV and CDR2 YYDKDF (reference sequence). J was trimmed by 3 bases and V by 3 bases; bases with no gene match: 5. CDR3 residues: CATSRDRTGEETQYF. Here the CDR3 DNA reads TGTGCCACCAGCAGGGATAGGACAGGGGAAGAGACCCAGTACTTC.

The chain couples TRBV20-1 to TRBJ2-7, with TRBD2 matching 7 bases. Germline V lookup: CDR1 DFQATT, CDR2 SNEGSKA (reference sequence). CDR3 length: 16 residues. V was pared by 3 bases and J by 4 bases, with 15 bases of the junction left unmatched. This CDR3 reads CSARKRVGGGPYEQYF. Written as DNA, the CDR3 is TGCAGTGCTAGGAAGAGGGTGGGGGGAGGGCCGTACGAGCAGTACTTC.

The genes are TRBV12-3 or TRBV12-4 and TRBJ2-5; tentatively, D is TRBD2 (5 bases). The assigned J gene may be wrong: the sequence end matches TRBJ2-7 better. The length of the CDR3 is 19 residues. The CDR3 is CASSLSPTPTHPGYYEQYF. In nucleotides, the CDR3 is TGTGCCAGCAGTTTGTCCCCCACACCCACACACCCGGGGTACTACGAGCAGTACTTC.

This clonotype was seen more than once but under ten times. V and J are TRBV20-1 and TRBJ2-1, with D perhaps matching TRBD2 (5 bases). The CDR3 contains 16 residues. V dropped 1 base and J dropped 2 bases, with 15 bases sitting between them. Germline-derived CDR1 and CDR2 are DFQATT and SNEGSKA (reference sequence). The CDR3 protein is CSARVVTGLTYNEQFF. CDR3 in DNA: TGCAGTGCTAGAGTTGTAACGGGATTGACCTACAATGAGCAGTTCTTC.

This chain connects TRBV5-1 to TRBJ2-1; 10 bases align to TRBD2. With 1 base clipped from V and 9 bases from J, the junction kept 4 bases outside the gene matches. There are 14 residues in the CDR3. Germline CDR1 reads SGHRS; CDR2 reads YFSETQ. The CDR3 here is CASSLISSGSEQFF. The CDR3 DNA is TGCGCCAGCAGCTTGATCTCTAGCGGGAGTGAGCAGTTCTTC.

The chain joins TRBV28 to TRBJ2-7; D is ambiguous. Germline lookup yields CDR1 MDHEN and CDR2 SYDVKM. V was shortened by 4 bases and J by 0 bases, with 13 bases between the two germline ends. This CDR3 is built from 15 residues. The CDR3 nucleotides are TGTGCCAGCAGTTCCTACAGCGTTGACTCCTACGAGCAGTACTTC. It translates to CASSSYSVDSYEQYF.

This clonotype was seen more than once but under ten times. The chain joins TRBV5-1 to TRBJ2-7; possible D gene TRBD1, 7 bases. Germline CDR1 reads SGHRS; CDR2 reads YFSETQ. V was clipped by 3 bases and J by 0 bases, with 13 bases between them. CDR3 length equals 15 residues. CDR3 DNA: TGCGCCAGCAGCTCCGCGGGACAGTTCTCCTACGAGCAGTACTTC. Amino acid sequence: CASSSAGQFSYEQYF. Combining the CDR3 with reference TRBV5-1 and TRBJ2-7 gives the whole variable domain KAGVTQTPRYLIKTRGQQVTLSCSPISGHRSVSWYQQTPGQGLQFLFEYFSETQRNKGNFPGRFSGRQFSNSRSEMNVSTLELGDSALYLCASSSAGQFSYEQYFGPGTRLTVT.

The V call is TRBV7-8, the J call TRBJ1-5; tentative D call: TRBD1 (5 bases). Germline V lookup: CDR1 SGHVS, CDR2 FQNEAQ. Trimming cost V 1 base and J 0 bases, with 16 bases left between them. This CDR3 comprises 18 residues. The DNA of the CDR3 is TGTGCCAGCAGCTTAGTCTCCCGGGGGACGTATAGCAATCAGCCCCAGCATTTT. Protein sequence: CASSLVSRGTYSNQPQHF.

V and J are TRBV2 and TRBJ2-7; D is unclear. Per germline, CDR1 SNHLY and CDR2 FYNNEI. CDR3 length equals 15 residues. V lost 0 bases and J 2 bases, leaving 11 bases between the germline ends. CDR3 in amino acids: CASSEALRRAYEQYF. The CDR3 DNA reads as TGTGCCAGCAGTGAAGCTTTGCGAAGGGCCTACGAGCAGTACTTC.